Presented here are 9 T cell receptor beta chains from one specimen sequenced in a study of blood T cell repertoires in COVID-19. The repertoire was sequenced with immunoSEQ multiplex PCR; TCRdb's copy has only in-frame clones and lacks some. The data hold about 210,000 clones, with about four fifths observed a single time. Sequenced sample: peripheral blood. These receptors came from a woman between 40 and 55 years old with active or convalescent COVID-19.

The genes are TRBV25-1 and TRBJ1-2; no reliable D call. V gave up 3 bases and J gave up 8 bases, with 13 bases separating them. The CDR3 loop spans 13 amino acids. Germline V CDR1 and CDR2: MGHDK, SYGVNS. The CDR3 is CASSDRGRWGYTF. The DNA for the CDR3 is TGTGCCAGCAGTGATCGAGGGAGATGGGGCTACACCTTC.

The chain carries TRBV12-3 or TRBV12-4 and TRBJ2-2; D unresolved. Trimming shortened V by 2 bases and J by 4 bases, and 5 bases separated the two germline ends. This CDR3 comprises 13 residues. The CDR3 is CASSLLGTGELFF. DNA of the CDR3: TGTGCCAGCAGTTTACTCGGCACCGGGGAGCTGTTTTTT.

This chain links TRBV6-5 with TRBJ2-5; the D gene is possibly TRBD1 (6 bases). Germline V gene data show CDR1 as MNHEY and CDR2 as SVGAGI. The CDR3 is made up of 14 amino acids. The germline V and J ends were trimmed by 0 bases and 7 bases, with 12 bases remaining between them. CDR3 sequence reads: CASSYSTGSVTQYF. The CDR3 DNA follows: TGTGCCAGCAGTTACTCTACAGGGTCCGTGACCCAGTACTTC.

This clone was seen just once. The chain couples TRBV7-3 to TRBJ1-2; no definite D call. The CDR3 runs to 15 residues. The germline CDR1 and CDR2 sequences are SGHTA and FQGTGA. V gave up 5 bases and J gave up 8 bases, with 21 bases separating them. As DNA, the CDR3 is TGTGCCAGCAGCCCCCCTTCCGCCCCCCCGGGAGGCTACACCTTC. Encoded protein: CASSPPSAPPGGYTF.

The V gene is TRBV7-2, the J gene TRBJ1-6, with D possibly matching TRBD1 (5 bases). The germline V gene has CDR1 SGHTA and CDR2 FQGNSA. Trimming pared 1 base from V and 10 bases from J, leaving 14 bases between. This CDR3 is 15 amino acids long. Here the CDR3 reads CASSLEDSVVSPLHF. DNA for the CDR3: TGTGCCAGCAGCTTAGAAGACAGTGTTGTGTCACCCCTCCACTTT.

V gene TRBV29-1 combines with J gene TRBJ2-7; 10 bases align to TRBD1. In germline, CDR1 is SQVTM, CDR2 ANQGSEA. The CDR3 consists of 15 residues. J lost 6 bases, V lost 2 bases, and 10 bases had no gene match. CDR3 nucleotides: TGCAGCGTTGAATTTGGGGGACAGGGGCAATTCGAGCAGTACTTC. This codes for CSVEFGGQGQFEQYF.

The chain employs TRBV28 and TRBJ2-1; 7 nucleotides line up with TRBD1. Germline V gives CDR1 MDHEN, CDR2 SYDVKM. J gave up 6 bases and V 7 bases, and 6 bases lay outside the gene matches. The CDR3 sequence is 13 residues long. This CDR3 is CASTGGLRNEQFF. The CDR3 DNA follows: TGTGCCAGCACAGGGGGTCTCCGCAATGAGCAGTTCTTC.

The rearrangement uses TRBV6-1 and TRBJ1-2; no firm D call. This CDR3 comprises 13 residues. Trimming took off 0 bases at V and 6 bases at J, with 8 bases between the two ends. Germline V gene sequence: CDR1 MNHNS, CDR2 SASEGT. DNA for the CDR3: TGTGCCAGCAGTGAAGCCGGTTCGAATGGCTACACCTTC. This gives the protein CASSEAGSNGYTF.

The J gene is TRBJ2-5, the V gene TRBV19; TRBD1 agrees at 11 bases. CDR3 length: 15 amino acids. After removal of 5 bases from V and 5 bases from J, the junction contained 7 bases not matched to a gene. Germline V gene data show CDR1 as LNHDA and CDR2 as SQIVND (reference sequence). The CDR3 DNA is TGTGCCAGTAGTCCCCGGACAGGGGGCAGGGAGACCCAGTACTTC. Translation gives CASSPRTGGRETQYF.